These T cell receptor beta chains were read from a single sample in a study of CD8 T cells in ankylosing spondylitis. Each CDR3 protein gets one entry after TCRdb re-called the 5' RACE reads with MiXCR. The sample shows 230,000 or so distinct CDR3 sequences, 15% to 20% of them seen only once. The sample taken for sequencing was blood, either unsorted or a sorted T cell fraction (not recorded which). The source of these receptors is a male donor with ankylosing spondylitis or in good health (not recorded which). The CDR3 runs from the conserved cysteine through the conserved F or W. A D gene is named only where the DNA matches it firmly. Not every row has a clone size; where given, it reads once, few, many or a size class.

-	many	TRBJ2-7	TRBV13	CASSPTRGLEQYF	TGTGCCAGCAGCCCCACTCGGGGGCTCGAGCAGTACTTC
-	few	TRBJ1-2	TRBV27	CASSSRTDPGGYTF	TGTGCCAGCAGTTCACGGACGGATCCGGGGGGCTACACCTTC
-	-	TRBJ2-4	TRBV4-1	CASSPRELAKNIQYF	TGCGCCAGCAGCCCCAGAGAACTAGCCAAAAACATTCAGTACTTC
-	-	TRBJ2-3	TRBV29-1	CSVEETGTDTQYF	TGCAGCGTTGAAGAAACAGGGACAGATACGCAGTATTTT
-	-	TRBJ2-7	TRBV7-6	CASSQKFESYEQYF	TGTGCCAGCAGCCAGAAGTTCGAGTCCTACGAGCAGTACTTC
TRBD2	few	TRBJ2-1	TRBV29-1	CSVEGRRAGDEQFF	TGCAGCGTTGAAGGCCGGCGAGCGGGAGACGAGCAGTTCTTC
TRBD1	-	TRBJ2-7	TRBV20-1	CSARDGTGSYEQYF	TGCAGTGCTAGAGACGGGACAGGCTCCTACGAGCAGTACTTC
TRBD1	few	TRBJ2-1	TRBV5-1	CASSTRQGWAWNEQFF	TGCGCCAGCAGCACAAGACAGGGATGGGCCTGGAATGAGCAGTTCTTC
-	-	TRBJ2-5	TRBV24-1	CATSDPGQGGSQTQYF	TGTGCCACCAGTGATCCCGGACAGGGCGGGAGCCAGACCCAGTACTTC
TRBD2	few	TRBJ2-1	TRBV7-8	CASSLVVAGSYNEQFF	TGTGCCAGCAGCTTAGTGGTAGCGGGTAGCTACAATGAGCAGTTCTTC